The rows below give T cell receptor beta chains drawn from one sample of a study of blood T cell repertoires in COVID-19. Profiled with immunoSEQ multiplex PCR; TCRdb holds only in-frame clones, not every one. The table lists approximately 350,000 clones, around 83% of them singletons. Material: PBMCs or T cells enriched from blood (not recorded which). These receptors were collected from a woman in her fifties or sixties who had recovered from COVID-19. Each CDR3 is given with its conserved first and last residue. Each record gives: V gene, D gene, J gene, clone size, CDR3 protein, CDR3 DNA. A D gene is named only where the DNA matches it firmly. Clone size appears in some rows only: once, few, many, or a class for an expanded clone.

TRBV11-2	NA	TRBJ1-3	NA	CASSLEFGGFSGNTIYF	TGTGCCAGCAGCTTAGAGTTCGGGGGGTTCTCTGGAAACACCATATATTTT
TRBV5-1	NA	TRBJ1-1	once	CASSSGRVDTEAFF	TGCGCCAGCAGCTCGGGCAGGGTCGACACTGAAGCTTTCTTT
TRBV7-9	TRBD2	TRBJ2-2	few	CASSFLRGSGTGELFF	TGTGCCAGCAGCTTCCTTCGCGGGAGCGGCACCGGGGAGCTGTTTTTT
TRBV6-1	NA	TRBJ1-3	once	CASSERPFVTGVGNTIYF	TGTGCCAGCAGTGAACGACCCTTCGTCACGGGGGTTGGAAACACCATATATTTT
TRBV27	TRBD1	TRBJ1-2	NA	CASSLSGGIGYTF	TGTGCCAGCAGTTTGTCAGGGGGCATTGGCTACACCTTC
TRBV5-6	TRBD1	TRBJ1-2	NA	CASSWARGNYGYTF	TGTGCCAGCAGCTGGGCCAGGGGGAACTATGGCTACACCTTC
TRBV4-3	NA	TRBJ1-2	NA	CASSRELGRHGYTF	TGCGCCAGCAGCCGAGAGCTCGGGAGGCATGGCTACACCTTC
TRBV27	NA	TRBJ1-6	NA	CASSFRGHSPLHF	TGTGCCAGCAGTTTCAGGGGACATTCACCCCTCCACTTT
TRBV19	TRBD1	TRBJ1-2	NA	CASSIQSGTGFYYGYTF	TGTGCCAGTAGTATACAATCCGGGACAGGGTTTTACTATGGCTACACCTTC
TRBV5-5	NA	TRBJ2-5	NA	CASSLGIAETQYF	TGTGCCAGCAGCTTGGGGATAGCGGAGACCCAGTACTTC